Listed below are T cell receptor beta chains from one sample, sequenced in a study of T-cell reconstitution after alpha-beta-depleted transplantation in children. TCRdb analysed the PCR reads with MiXCR anew, one entry per CDR3 protein. The sample holds around 200,000 distinct CDR3 sequences, under 8.5% seen once. Sequences were derived from PBMCs, mostly from graft donor cells, sampled 360 days after TCRalphabeta/CD19-depleted stem cell transplant. Receptor source: a male patient between 2 and 9 years old who had a stem cell transplant for acute myeloid leukemia, so the T cells may come from the graft donor. The CDR3 runs from the conserved cysteine through the conserved F or W. The order of the fields is J gene, V gene, CDR3 protein.

J gene: TRBJ2-3
V gene: TRBV20-1
CDR3 protein: CSASPRGHLTDTQYF

J gene: TRBJ2-7
V gene: TRBV5-5
CDR3 protein: CATGTGPYEQYF

J gene: TRBJ1-2
V gene: TRBV21-1
CDR3 protein: CASSKGRVSGYTF

J gene: TRBJ2-1
V gene: TRBV11-2
CDR3 protein: CASSYTPTSLGEQFF

J gene: TRBJ2-5
V gene: TRBV10-3
CDR3 protein: CAISDPPPGRETQYF

J gene: TRBJ2-5
V gene: TRBV15
CDR3 protein: CATSREGTVVQETQYF

J gene: TRBJ2-5
V gene: TRBV12-3/TRBV12-4
CDR3 protein: CASRVGQGRQETQYF

J gene: TRBJ2-3
V gene: TRBV7-2
CDR3 protein: CASSLTGVDTQYF

J gene: TRBJ2-1
V gene: TRBV12-3/TRBV12-4
CDR3 protein: CASSLRLGLAESSYNEQFF

J gene: TRBJ1-1
V gene: TRBV20-1
CDR3 protein: CSASTHRALNTEAFF

J gene: TRBJ2-2
V gene: TRBV5-5
CDR3 protein: CASSPTGTLLTGELFF

J gene: TRBJ2-1
V gene: TRBV4-3
CDR3 protein: CASSQDQRYRNEQFF

J gene: TRBJ2-5
V gene: TRBV11-1
CDR3 protein: CASSLLRIQETQYF

J gene: TRBJ2-1
V gene: TRBV20-1
CDR3 protein: CSASRSFYNEQFF

J gene: TRBJ2-2
V gene: TRBV7-2
CDR3 protein: CASSSTASAGELFF

J gene: TRBJ2-3
V gene: TRBV20-1
CDR3 protein: CSALQPGGASDTQYF

J gene: TRBJ2-1
V gene: TRBV6-5
CDR3 protein: CASSYSASGAYNEQFF

J gene: TRBJ2-7
V gene: TRBV6-2/TRBV6-3
CDR3 protein: CASSSRTRDPLYEQYF

J gene: TRBJ2-7
V gene: TRBV10-3
CDR3 protein: CAISESTASYEQYF

J gene: TRBJ2-3
V gene: TRBV20-1
CDR3 protein: CSAGSGGFTDTQYF

J gene: TRBJ2-1
V gene: TRBV7-9
CDR3 protein: CASSFRGDEQFF

J gene: TRBJ2-1
V gene: TRBV5-1
CDR3 protein: CASSFSVYRDRGLLYNEQFF

J gene: TRBJ1-5
V gene: TRBV27
CDR3 protein: CASSRDRTNQPQHF

J gene: TRBJ2-3
V gene: TRBV20-1
CDR3 protein: CSSKRENTDTQYF

J gene: TRBJ1-5
V gene: TRBV6-5
CDR3 protein: CASSYARAQPQHF

J gene: TRBJ2-1
V gene: TRBV7-9
CDR3 protein: CASSLPPGLAVGNEQFF

J gene: TRBJ2-3
V gene: TRBV5-1
CDR3 protein: CASSLDRVDTDTQYF

J gene: TRBJ2-1
V gene: TRBV29-1
CDR3 protein: CSVGRDEQFF

J gene: TRBJ1-2
V gene: TRBV18
CDR3 protein: CASSPPSVYGYTF

J gene: TRBJ2-4
V gene: TRBV3-1
CDR3 protein: CASSQEKLAGAKNIQYF

J gene: TRBJ2-5
V gene: TRBV3-1
CDR3 protein: CASSQDYPSGATQYF

J gene: TRBJ2-2
V gene: TRBV7-8
CDR3 protein: CASSLGEQGPVGTGELFF

J gene: TRBJ2-6
V gene: TRBV27
CDR3 protein: CASSFGGGANVLTF

J gene: TRBJ2-1
V gene: TRBV5-1
CDR3 protein: CASSFRRDCPEQFF

J gene: TRBJ2-7
V gene: TRBV20-1
CDR3 protein: CSATATGYEQYF

J gene: TRBJ2-7
V gene: TRBV5-1
CDR3 protein: CASRLLQGYEQYF

J gene: TRBJ2-3
V gene: TRBV7-8
CDR3 protein: CASSQGSGGSDTQYF

J gene: TRBJ2-1
V gene: TRBV29-1
CDR3 protein: CSVEAGRSRNEQFF

J gene: TRBJ2-1
V gene: TRBV20-1
CDR3 protein: CRATSPDWEQFF

J gene: TRBJ2-5
V gene: TRBV29-1
CDR3 protein: CSGNAKGLAGGETQYF